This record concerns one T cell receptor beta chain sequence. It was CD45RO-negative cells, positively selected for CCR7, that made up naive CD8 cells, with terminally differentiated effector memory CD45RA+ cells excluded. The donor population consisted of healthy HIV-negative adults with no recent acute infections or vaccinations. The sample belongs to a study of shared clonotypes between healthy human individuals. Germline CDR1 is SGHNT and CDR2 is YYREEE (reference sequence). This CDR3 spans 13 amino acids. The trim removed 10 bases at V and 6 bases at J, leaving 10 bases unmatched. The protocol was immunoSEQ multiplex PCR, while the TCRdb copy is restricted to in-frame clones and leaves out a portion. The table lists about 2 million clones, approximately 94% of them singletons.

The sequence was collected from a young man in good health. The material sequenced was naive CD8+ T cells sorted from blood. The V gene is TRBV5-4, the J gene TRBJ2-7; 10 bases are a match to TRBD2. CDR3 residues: CASKAGGDVEQYF. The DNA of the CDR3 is TGTGCCTCTAAAGCGGGAGGGGACGTCGAGCAGTACTTC.